The T cell receptor (beta chain) under discussion was sequenced for a study of blood T cell repertoires in COVID-19. The CDR3 consists of 16 residues. CDR1 and CDR2 from the germline V gene are SGHRS and YFSETQ. V was pared by 0 bases and J by 4 bases, with 16 bases between. The method was immunoSEQ multiplex PCR; TCRdb's version includes in-frame clones alone and lacks a portion of them. The sample lists 200,000 to 300,000 clones, 88% occurring once. The origin of this receptor is a woman aged 30 to 39 with COVID-19, enrolled during active disease. Input material: peripheral blood. The rearrangement joins TRBV5-1 to TRBJ1-1; D is perhaps TRBD1 (6 bases). CDR3 loop: CASSLGSGEMSTEAFF. CDR3 sequence (DNA): TGCGCCAGCAGCTTGGGGTCAGGGGAGATGAGCACTGAAGCTTTCTTT.